The subject of this entry is one T cell receptor beta chain. Through week 26, nivolumab 3 mg/kg IV was given weeks 1, 4, 7, 10, then biweekly. TCRdb keeps only in-frame clones here, not all; method: immunoSEQ multiplex PCR. The sample consists of around 12,000 clones, around 78% of them appearing once. The data originate from a study of ipilimumab plus nivolumab after autologous stem cell transplantation. V lost 0 bases and J lost 3; bases outside the gene matches: 5. The germline V gene has CDR1 SGHAT and CDR2 FQDESV (reference sequence). The length of the CDR3 is 16 residues. The gene calls are TRBV11-1 and TRBJ2-3, with 8 positions matching TRBD1. This sequence was found in a male donor with diffuse large B-cell lymphoma. Sequences were derived from PBMCs, sampled in a trial of ipilimumab plus nivolumab as post-transplant consolidation. The CDR3 DNA is TGTGCCAGCAGCTTAGCTTGGCAGGGGGCTACAGATACGCAGTATTTT. This translates into CASSLAWQGATDTQYF.